The subject of this entry is one T cell receptor beta chain. Trimming cost V 4 bases and J 5 bases; bases outside gene matches: 7. The CDR3 runs to 15 residues. Germline CDR1 and CDR2: MNHEY and SMNVEV (reference sequence). This table comes from immunoSEQ multiplex PCR, and its TCRdb copy is limited to in-frame clones, with some not included. The repertoire consists of over 200,000 clones, with 75% to 90% occurring once and the leading ten covering around 4.7%. The data originate from a study of blood T cell repertoires in COVID-19. Material for sequencing was peripheral blood. The receptor was isolated from a human donor in a cohort sampled during active COVID-19. V usage is TRBV27 and J usage is TRBJ1-4, with 7 positions matching TRBD1. For the CDR3, the DNA is TGTGCCAGCAGTTCAAGAACAGGGGTGAATGAAAAACTGTTTTTT. Protein product: CASSSRTGVNEKLFF.